This T cell receptor (beta chain) originates from a study of tumor-infiltrating lymphocytes in primary liver carcinoma. With a constant-region primer, TCR beta cDNA was made from roughly 500 ng of total RNA. A slightly modified ARM-PCR protocol with three nested multiplex PCR rounds produced these TCR beta libraries. TRBV1-TRBV30 forward primers and a C-beta reverse primer were used in the first two PCR rounds, which each ran for approximately 10 cycles. MiXCR, applied by TCRdb to the multiplex PCR reads, yields one record per CDR3 protein. The data show around 330,000 distinct CDR3 sequences, 45% to 70% seen once. General study points: Lower overlap was observed for tumor-adjacent and tumor-blood pairs relative to tumor region pairs. It was in tumors, not blood, that the top-250-clone fraction was significantly higher (p = 0.039).

Blood RNA originated from unsorted whole blood, with germline DNA additionally extracted. The CDR3 is made up of 15 amino acids. Germline lookup yields CDR1 LGHNA and CDR2 YSLEER. Worth noting for this clonotype: What it binds is not known. An end of the junction differs from the germline gene, which may be a read error.

This rearrangement joins TRBV4-3 to TRBJ2-4; a possible D gene is TRBD1 (6 bases). The clonotype comes from a woman aged 30 to 39 with primary liver carcinoma and hepatitis B virus infection. The specimen sequenced was peripheral blood. The CDR3 loop is CVSSLGATGQNILYF. For the CDR3, the DNA is TGTGTCAGCAGCCTAGGCGCGACAGGTCAAAACATTCTGTACTTC.